This paragraph covers one T cell receptor (beta chain) sequence. This clonotype was seen ten or more times. The specificity of this receptor is unknown. Nothing much larger sits one base from this clone, and base qualities are not available. V gives up 0 bases and J gives up 4 bases, and the segment between their germline ends measures 27 bases. For CDR1 and CDR2, the germline V gene lists SNHLY and FYNNEI. The CDR3 numbers 20 residues from cysteine through phenylalanine. Only CDR3 DNA remains: 60 bases, in frame from the first base. Stable Graves' hyperthyroidism was defined as the absence of progression to ophthalmopathy over 18 months of follow-up. Hyperthyroidism patients were newly diagnosed, with disease duration under 2 months, and aged 18 to 65 years. Exclusion was applied to patients with uncontrolled infections, other autoimmune diseases, pregnancy or lactation. Diagnoses were based on clinical symptoms, serum thyroxine and TRAb, thyroid ultrasound and orbital computed tomography. Ficoll-Paque density gradient centrifugation was used to isolate PBMCs from around 10 ml of fresh peripheral blood. Trizol reagent was used to extract total RNA, and RNA quality was then checked on an Agilent 2100 Bioanalyzer.

Amplification of TCR beta CDR3 regions was carried out from RNA transcripts. The TCR CDR3 was subjected to a first round of RT-PCR using the HTBI primer set and the Qiagen OneStep RT-PCR kit. A second multiplex PCR round built the libraries, followed by size selection and purification. The libraries were sequenced on an Illumina HiSeq2000 using paired-end 100 bp reads. On the study's bioinformatics: SOAPnuke was used to process the raw data, throwing out any read that contained adapters or uncalled bases, had a mean Phred below 15, or lacked an exact constant-primer or identifier match. COPE v1.2.5 was used to merge the high-quality paired reads, and each unique nucleotide sequence was defined as a clonotype. MiTCR v1.1 was used to align clonotypes to the IMGT TRBV, TRBD and TRBJ reference segments. The analysis was restricted to V-J combinations with a frequency above 0.0001, which together covered around 99% of the repertoires. The TCS score was defined as the ratio of F50 (clonal expansion) to E x V (chaos), calculated using BLOSUM62-based TCRdist between CDR3 peptides within each V-J. Welch's t-statistics and random forest reduced roughly 530 V-J features to 13, which were used in a naive Bayes classifier (R e1071). The public sequencing data were trimmed at Q25 with fastp and processed into clonotypes with MiXCR by TCRdb, which kept only in-frame beta chains. Identical CDR3 proteins give one entry, which carries the most common genes and DNA. V and J calls and clone size were set by TCRdb, not the authors. Recorded for this sample are about 340,000 distinct CDR3 sequences; roughly 18% of them occurred a single time. The leading ten clones occupy around 54% of the sample.

This entry comes from a study of T cells in Graves' hyperthyroidism and ophthalmopathy (dated by TCRdb to about 2019). Looking at the study overall: Peripheral blood samples were taken at the time of initial diagnosis, prior to any treatment. TCR V-J signatures able to tell the groups apart were searched for in a discovery cohort of 95 to 100 patients, of whom 40 to 45 had Graves' ophthalmopathy and some 60 had stable Graves' hyperthyroidism. Prospective prediction of ophthalmopathy was tested in an independent validation cohort of about 19 hyperthyroidism patients and some 17 patients who later progressed to ophthalmopathy. The 75 to 100 discovery patients were randomly divided into training and test sets at a 7:3 ratio. In more than 5 Graves' hyperthyroidism patients, the study also compared T-cell repertoires from thyroid tissue with T-cell repertoires from blood. Following sampling, methimazole starting at 30 mg daily was given to hyperthyroidism patients, and high-dose intravenous methylprednisolone was given to ophthalmopathy patients. TCR Vbeta CDR3 sequencing of roughly 140 peripheral blood samples (43 ophthalmopathy, some 75 hyperthyroidism and about 17 progressor patients) is reported in the paper. On the study overall, not on this receptor specifically: In validation, progression to ophthalmopathy was predicted by the model with around 70% sensitivity and 72% to 85% specificity, a median of roughly 6 months before onset. No statistical method was used to set the sample size in advance, and investigators knew the group allocation. Blood samples also contained most of the expanded thyroid clonotypes (frequency above 0.001), which suggests that blood repertoires may reflect thyroid immune responses. Ophthalmopathy was separated from stable hyperthyroidism by a 13 V-J signature model, with 85% to 90% sensitivity and about 81% specificity obtained in cross-validation and 80%/75% obtained in testing.

This chain joins TRBV2 to TRBJ1-1, and perhaps TRBD1 as D gene, on 5 matching bases. The sample was blood. The source is a woman aged 45 to 65 with Graves' hyperthyroidism. The DNA is as follows: TGTGCCAGCAGTGAAGCGCGGACAACGACTCGGGGCGGGTTCTCCACTGAAGCTTTCTTT. Its amino acids are CASSEARTTTRGGFSTEAFF.